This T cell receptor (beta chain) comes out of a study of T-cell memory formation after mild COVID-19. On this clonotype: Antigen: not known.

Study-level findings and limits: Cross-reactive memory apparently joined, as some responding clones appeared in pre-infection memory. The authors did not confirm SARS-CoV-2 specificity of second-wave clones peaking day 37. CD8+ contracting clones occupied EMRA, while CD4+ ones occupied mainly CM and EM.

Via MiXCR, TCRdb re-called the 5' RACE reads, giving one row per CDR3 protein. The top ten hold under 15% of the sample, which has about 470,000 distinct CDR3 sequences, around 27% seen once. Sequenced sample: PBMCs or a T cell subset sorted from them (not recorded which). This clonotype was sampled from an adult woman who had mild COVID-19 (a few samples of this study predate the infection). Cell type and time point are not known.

The CDR3 region has the DNA TGTGCCAGCAGCATACTAACCGGGGAGCTGTTTTTT. Translation gives CASSILTGELFF. The chain is built from TRBV7-9 and TRBJ2-2, with D uncertain. The CDR3 has 12 residues. Germline V lookup: CDR1 SEHNR, CDR2 FQNEAQ (reference sequence). Deletions cut 5 bases from V and 5 bases from J, with 6 bases between.